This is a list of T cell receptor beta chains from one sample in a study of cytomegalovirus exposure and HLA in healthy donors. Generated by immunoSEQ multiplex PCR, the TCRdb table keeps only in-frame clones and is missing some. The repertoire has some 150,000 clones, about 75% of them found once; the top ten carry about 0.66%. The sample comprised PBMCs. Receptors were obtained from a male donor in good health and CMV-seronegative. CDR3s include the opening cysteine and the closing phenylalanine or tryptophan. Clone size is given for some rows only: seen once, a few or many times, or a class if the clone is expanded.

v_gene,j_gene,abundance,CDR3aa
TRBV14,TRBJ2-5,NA,CASSQGGGVLTQYF
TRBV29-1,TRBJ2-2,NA,CSVQGTGGESGELFF
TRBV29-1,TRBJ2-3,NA,CSVAQGTDTQYF
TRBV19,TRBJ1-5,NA,CASREGALSNQPQHF
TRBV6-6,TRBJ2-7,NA,CASLKAGSNYEQYF
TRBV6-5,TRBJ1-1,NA,CASSYAAGLNTEAFF
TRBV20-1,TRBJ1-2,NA,CSAMDGGGYTF
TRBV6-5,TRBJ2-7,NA,CASSYGRVKYF
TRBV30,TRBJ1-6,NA,CAWSVQGTYNSPLHF
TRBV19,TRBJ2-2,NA,CASRPSGIAGELFF
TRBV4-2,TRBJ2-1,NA,CASSQAERLGNEQFF
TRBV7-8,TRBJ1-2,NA,CASSSLRPGQGGKNYGYTF
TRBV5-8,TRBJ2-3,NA,CASSPGTSGLPSTDTQYF
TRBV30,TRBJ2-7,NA,CAWSLTGQAFSYEQYF
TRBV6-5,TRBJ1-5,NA,CASSSRQTGSGQPQHF
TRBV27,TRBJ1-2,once,CASSLREGVYGYTF
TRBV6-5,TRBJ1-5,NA,CASRGQGAGNQPQHF
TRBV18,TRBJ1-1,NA,CASSLGTGERGLSEAFF
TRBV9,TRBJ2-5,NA,CASSVGEGGGQETQYF
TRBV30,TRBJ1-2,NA,CAWSTRTGYGYTF
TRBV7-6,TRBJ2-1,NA,CASSLKQGGFFFEQFF
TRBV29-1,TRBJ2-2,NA,CSAPLWNTGELFF
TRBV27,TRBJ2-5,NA,CASAPETLGWETQYF
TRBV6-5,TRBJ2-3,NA,CASSYSEGTDTQYF
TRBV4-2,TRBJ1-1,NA,CASSRPGDTEAFF
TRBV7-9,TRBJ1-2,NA,CASSSLRGGVTNYGYTF
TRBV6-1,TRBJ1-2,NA,CASSMGQVYGYTF
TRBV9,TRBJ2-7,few,CASSPRDYTSYEQYF
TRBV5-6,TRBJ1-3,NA,CASSFGPDSGNTIYF
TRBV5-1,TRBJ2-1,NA,CASSLGLAGNSYNEQFF
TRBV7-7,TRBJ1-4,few,CASSPTGGGNEKLFF
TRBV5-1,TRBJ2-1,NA,CASSDPTSGYYNEQFF
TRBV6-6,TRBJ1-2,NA,CASSYQGAQGDYGYTF
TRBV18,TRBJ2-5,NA,CASSPRRAGNPKETQYF
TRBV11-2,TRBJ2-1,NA,CASSLAPGTSGRSEQFF
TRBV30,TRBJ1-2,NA,CASYRVSGVGYTF
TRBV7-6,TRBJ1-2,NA,CASSSDGTALGYTF
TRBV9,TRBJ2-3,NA,CASSVRQDTQYF
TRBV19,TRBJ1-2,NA,CASSIGQYYGYTF
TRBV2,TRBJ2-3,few,CASSAGADTQYF
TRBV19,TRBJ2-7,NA,CASSMQGGYEQYF